Below, 16 T cell receptor beta chains from the same sample are listed, as sequenced in a study of T cell changes during pregnancy in multiple sclerosis. Only in-frame clones appear in the TCRdb table, and some are missing; sequencing was by immunoSEQ multiplex PCR. The sample includes 80,000 to 130,000 clones, over 85% of them seen just once. The source was peripheral blood, collected in the second trimester of pregnancy. These TCRs come from a female donor with multiple sclerosis, enrolled in a pregnancy study.

The rearrangement joins TRBV28 to TRBJ2-2; a possible D gene is TRBD1 (6 bases). The CDR3 spans 16 residues. Germline CDR1 reads MDHEN; CDR2 reads SYDVKM. Trimming cost V 2 bases and J 1 base, with 11 bases left between them. The CDR3 here is CASSLTGTWNTGELFF. CDR3 DNA sequence: TGTGCCAGCAGTTTAACCGGGACATGGAACACCGGGGAGCTGTTTTTT. Based on the CDR3 plus reference TRBV28 and TRBJ2-2, the full variable domain is DVKVTQSSRYLVKRTGEKVFLECVQDMDHENMFWYRQDPGLGLRLIYFSYDVKMKEKGDIPEGYSVSREKKERFSLILESASTNQTSMYLCASSLTGTWNTGELFFGEGSRLTVL.

The chain joins TRBV7-2 to TRBJ1-1; a possible D gene is TRBD1 (5 bases). The CDR3 loop spans 15 amino acids. Germline V gene sequence: CDR1 SGHTA, CDR2 FQGNSA. V was shortened by 5 bases and J by 1 base, with 14 bases between the two germline ends. CDR3 bases: TGTGCCAGCAGCCCGACGGGGGGAGCGAACACTGAAGCTTTCTTT. Amino acids: CASSPTGGANTEAFF. The entire variable domain, with the rest obtained from reference TRBV7-2 and TRBJ1-1, is as follows: GAGVSQSPSNKVTEKGKDVELRCDPISGHTALYWYRQSLGQGLEFLIYFQGNSAPDKSGLPSDRFSAERTGGSVSTLTIQRTQQEDSAVYLCASSPTGGANTEAFFGQGTRLTVV.

The CDR3 DNA reads TGTGCCAGCAGCGCTTGGGGAGGGCTGAATCAGCCCCAGCATTTT. It encodes CASSAWGGLNQPQHF. The chain is built from TRBV9 and TRBJ1-5; D remains ambiguous. The CDR3 contains 15 residues. Trimming pared 3 bases from V and 4 bases from J, leaving 14 bases between. CDR1 is SGDLS and CDR2 is YYNGEE in the germline V gene.

The chain links TRBV28 to TRBJ1-1; a possible D gene is TRBD1 (5 bases). The CDR3 contains 14 residues. The ends were cut back, 1 base at V and 6 bases at J, with 12 bases in the middle. From germline, CDR1 is MDHEN and CDR2 SYDVKM. CDR3 nucleotides: TGTGCCAGCAGTTTATCTGACAGAGATGCTGAAGCTTTCTTT. Encoded protein: CASSLSDRDAEAFF. The variable domain in full, completed from reference TRBV28 and TRBJ1-1, reads DVKVTQSSRYLVKRTGEKVFLECVQDMDHENMFWYRQDPGLGLRLIYFSYDVKMKEKGDIPEGYSVSREKKERFSLILESASTNQTSMYLCASSLSDRDAEAFFGQGTRLTVV.

The V gene is TRBV10-3, the J gene TRBJ1-4; D gene uncertain. V was shortened by 0 bases and J by 6 bases, with 11 bases between the two germline ends. CDR3 length: 15 residues. Germline V CDR1 and CDR2: ENHRY, SYGVKD. The CDR3 sequence is CAISESEAFHEKLFF. For the CDR3, the DNA is TGTGCCATCAGTGAGTCCGAGGCCTTTCATGAAAAACTGTTTTTT.

This chain uses TRBV7-9 with TRBJ1-1; the D is unclear. The CDR3 is 13 residues long. V was shortened by 2 bases and J by 0 bases, with 4 bases between the two germline ends. The germline V gene has CDR1 SEHNR and CDR2 FQNEAQ (reference sequence). The CDR3 loop reads CASSLQVNTEAFF. The CDR3 coding sequence is TGTGCCAGCAGCTTACAGGTGAACACTGAAGCTTTCTTT.

This clone appeared a single time. The chain uses TRBV7-3 and TRBJ1-5; 8 bases map to TRBD1. The CDR3 is 14 residues long. The ends lost 5 bases at V and 6 bases at J; junction bases unmatched: 6. Germline lookup yields CDR1 SGHTA and CDR2 FQGTGA. In DNA, the CDR3 is TGTGCCAGCAGCGCCACAGGGGGGTCTCAGCCCCAGCATTTT. Translating gives CASSATGGSQPQHF.

V is TRBV27 and J is TRBJ2-2; no clear D gene. The CDR3 consists of 13 residues. Looked up from germline, CDR1 is MNHEY and CDR2 is SMNVEV (reference sequence). Trimming cost V 1 base and J 11 bases, with 11 bases left between them. In DNA form, the CDR3 reads TGTGCCAGCAGTTTATGGCGCGGTGGTGAGCTGTTTTTT. Protein product: CASSLWRGGELFF.

The chain recombines TRBV5-1 with TRBJ1-2; D gene unclear. CDR1 and CDR2 from the germline V gene are SGHRS and YFSETQ. The CDR3 extends over 12 amino acids. Trimming cost V 6 bases and J 8 bases, with 14 bases left between them. The CDR3 DNA sequence: TGCGCCAGCAACCAGGACCGGGGAGGCTACACCTTC. Translating gives CASNQDRGGYTF.

The V and J genes are TRBV7-3 and TRBJ2-1; 9 nucleotides line up with TRBD1. This CDR3 comprises 16 residues. The trim removed 5 bases at V and 5 bases at J, leaving 10 bases unmatched. The V gene's germline CDR1 is SGHTA and CDR2 FQGTGA. The CDR3 loop is CASSLRTGAHHNEQFF. In nucleotides, the CDR3 is TGTGCCAGCAGCCTGCGGACAGGGGCCCATCACAATGAGCAGTTCTTC.

The chain carries TRBV9 and TRBJ2-3; TRBD2 aligns across 7 bases. This CDR3 is 15 amino acids long. V lost 3 bases, J lost 0 bases, and 4 bases stayed unmatched. Looked up from germline, CDR1 is SGDLS and CDR2 is YYNGEE. CDR3 loop: CASSERAGSTDTQYF. For the CDR3, the DNA is TGTGCCAGCAGCGAGCGAGCGGGGAGCACAGATACGCAGTATTTT.

The rearrangement links TRBV6-6 to TRBJ1-2; TRBD1 might be the D (6 bases). The ends were cut back, 10 bases at V and 5 bases at J, with 23 bases in the middle. Germline lookup yields CDR1 MNHNY and CDR2 SVGAGI (reference sequence). The length of the CDR3 is 15 residues. CDR3 sequence: CATSPQGRFFYGYTF. The CDR3 bases are TGTGCCACCAGCCCTCAGGGGCGTTTCTTTTATGGCTACACCTTC.

V usage is TRBV7-3 and J usage is TRBJ1-1; maybe TRBD1 (6 bases). Trimming removed 5 bases from V and 5 bases from J, with 12 bases in between. Germline values: CDR1 SGHTA, CDR2 FQGTGA. This CDR3 has 13 residues. As DNA, the CDR3 is TGTGCCAGCAGCCTCCGGGACAAAACTGAAGCTTTCTTT. It codes for CASSLRDKTEAFF.

The V and J genes are TRBV19 and TRBJ1-5; D not resolved. CDR1 LNHDA and CDR2 SQIVND come from the germline V gene (reference sequence). The V gene lost 3 bases and the J gene lost 4 bases, with 13 bases spanning the gap. The CDR3 is 15 residues long. In nucleotides, the CDR3 is TGTGCCAGTAGTATTAATCGGCGGTTGAATCAGCCCCAGCATTTT. As protein: CASSINRRLNQPQHF. Filled out from reference TRBV19 and TRBJ1-5, the complete variable domain reads DGGITQSPKYLFRKEGQNVTLSCEQNLNHDAMYWYRQDPGQGLRLIYYSQIVNDFQKGDIAEGYSVSREKKESFPLTVTSAQKNPTAFYLCASSINRRLNQPQHFGDGTRLSIL.

The rearrangement links TRBV5-5 to TRBJ1-1; D perhaps matches TRBD1 (6 bases). The CDR3 consists of 14 residues. CDR1 is SGHKS, CDR2 YYEKEE, per germline (reference sequence). The V end lost 2 bases, the J end lost 6 bases, and 14 bases lay between the germline ends. CDR3 nucleotides: TGTGCCAGCAGCTTATTAGGGGGGGACGCTGAAGCTTTCTTT. Residues: CASSLLGGDAEAFF.

The rearrangement links TRBV30 to TRBJ2-3; tentative D call: TRBD1 (5 bases). Trimming cost V 2 bases and J 4 bases, with 7 bases left between them. The CDR3 length is 12 residues. Germline loops: CDR1 GTSNPN, CDR2 SVGIG (reference sequence). The CDR3 DNA follows: TGTGCCTGGAGTCCAGGGCCAGATACGCAGTATTTT. It translates to CAWSPGPDTQYF.